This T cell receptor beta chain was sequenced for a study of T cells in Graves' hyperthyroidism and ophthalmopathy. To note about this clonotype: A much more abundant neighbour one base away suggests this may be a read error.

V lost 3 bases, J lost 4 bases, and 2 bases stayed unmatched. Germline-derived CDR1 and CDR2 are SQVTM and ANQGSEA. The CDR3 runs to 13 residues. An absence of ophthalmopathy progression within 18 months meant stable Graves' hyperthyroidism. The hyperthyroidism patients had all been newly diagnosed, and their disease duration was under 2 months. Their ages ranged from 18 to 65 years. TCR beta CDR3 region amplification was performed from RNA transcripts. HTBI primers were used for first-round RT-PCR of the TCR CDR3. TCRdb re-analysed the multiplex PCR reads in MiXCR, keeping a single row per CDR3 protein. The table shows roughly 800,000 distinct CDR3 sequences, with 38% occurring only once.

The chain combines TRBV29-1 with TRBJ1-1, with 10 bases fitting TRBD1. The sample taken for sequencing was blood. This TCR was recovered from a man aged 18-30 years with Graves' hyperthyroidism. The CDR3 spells CSVEDRGSTEAFF. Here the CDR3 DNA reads TGCAGCGTTGAGGACAGGGGGAGCACTGAAGCTTTCTTT.